This T cell receptor beta chain comes out of a study of response to subunit inactivated influenza vaccine. Study-level results: Each seasonal influenza vaccination recruits few new T cells, the authors suggested.

One entry per CDR3 protein, called by TCRdb with MiXCR from the RT-PCR reads. The table lists roughly 500,000 distinct CDR3 sequences, roughly 23% of them singletons. This clonotype was detected a few times. Its antigen remains unknown. This CDR3 spans 14 amino acids. The V end lost 3 bases, the J end lost 4 bases, and 12 bases lay between the germline ends. Germline CDR1 and CDR2: MDHEN and SYDVKM. These data were also filed under a second study, of T cells expressing NK-cell markers. This second report adds: TCR beta cDNA was generated via 5'RACE template switching incorporating UMIs. Cells sorted as CD3+CD56+NKG2C+, CD3+CD56+NKG2C- and CD3+CD56-NKG2C+ T cells supplied the TCR beta repertoires. The contribution of dominant NKG2C+ clonotypes to CD8+ T cells in about 6 donors was about 1.0-7.0%. For four donors, these clonotypes were likewise the leading ones in the CD3+CD56-NKG2C+ fraction.

Sample: CD4+ T cells sorted from PBMCs, taken approximately 13 days after vaccination. This chain connects TRBV28 to TRBJ1-1; D uncertain. The receptor comes from a man aged 50-59 years who received an inactivated influenza vaccine. CDR3 region: CASSLSGVFTEAFF. The CDR3 DNA is TGTGCCAGCAGTTTGTCGGGAGTCTTCACTGAAGCTTTCTTT.